The sequence of this TCR beta chain was determined in a study of beta chain features in type 1 diabetes. General study results and limits: Shorter TCRB CDR3s, moderately but significantly so, were found in Type 1 diabetes patients in all four CD4+ subsets.

CDR1 is MGHRA and CDR2 is YSYEKL in the germline V gene. The V and J ends lost 1 base and 5 bases respectively, with 11 bases between them. The CDR3 has 14 residues. What was sequenced were expressed TCRB transcripts, since all of the isolated RNA had been reverse transcribed. The protocol was immunoSEQ multiplex PCR, while the TCRdb copy is restricted to in-frame clones and leaves out a portion. In the table there are about 370,000 clones, about 10% of which are singletons. There are a few counts of this clone. Its antigen remains unknown. This chain links TRBV4-1 with TRBJ2-5, with TRBD1 as a possible D gene (5 bases). The TCR comes from a man younger than 45 with type 1 diabetes. Material: central memory CD4+ T cells from blood. CDR3 residues: CASSQGGAGETQYF. For the CDR3, the DNA is TGCGCCAGCAGCCAAGGGGGCGCCGGGGAGACCCAGTACTTC.